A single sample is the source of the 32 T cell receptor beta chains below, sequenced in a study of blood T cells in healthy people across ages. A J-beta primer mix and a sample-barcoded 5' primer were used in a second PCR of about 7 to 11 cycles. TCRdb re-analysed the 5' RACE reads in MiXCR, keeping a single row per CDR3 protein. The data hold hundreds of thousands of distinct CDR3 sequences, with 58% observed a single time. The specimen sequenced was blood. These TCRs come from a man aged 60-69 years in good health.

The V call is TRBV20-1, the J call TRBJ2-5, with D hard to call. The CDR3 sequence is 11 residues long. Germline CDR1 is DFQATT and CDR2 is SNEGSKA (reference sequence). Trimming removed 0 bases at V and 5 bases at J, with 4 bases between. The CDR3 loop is CSARDTETQYF. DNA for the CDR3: TGCAGTGCTAGAGATACTGAGACCCAGTACTTC.

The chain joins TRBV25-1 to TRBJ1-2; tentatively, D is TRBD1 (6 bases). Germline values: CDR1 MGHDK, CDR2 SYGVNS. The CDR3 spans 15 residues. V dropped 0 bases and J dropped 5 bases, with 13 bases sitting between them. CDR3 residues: CASSEYVPGEYGYTF. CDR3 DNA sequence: TGTGCCAGCAGTGAATATGTTCCAGGGGAATATGGCTACACCTTC.

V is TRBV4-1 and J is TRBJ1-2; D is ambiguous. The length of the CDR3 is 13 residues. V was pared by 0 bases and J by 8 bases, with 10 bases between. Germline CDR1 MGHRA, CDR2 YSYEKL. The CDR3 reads CASSQEIVGGYTF. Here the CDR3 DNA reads TGCGCCAGCAGCCAAGAGATAGTGGGGGGCTACACCTTC.

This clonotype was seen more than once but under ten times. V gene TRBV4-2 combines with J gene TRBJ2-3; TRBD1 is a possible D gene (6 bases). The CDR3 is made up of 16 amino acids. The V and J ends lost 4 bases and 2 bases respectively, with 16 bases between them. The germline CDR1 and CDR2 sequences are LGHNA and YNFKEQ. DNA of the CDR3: TGTGCCAGCAGCCGCGGACAGAGGACGACCACAGATACGCAGTATTTT. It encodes CASSRGQRTTTDTQYF.

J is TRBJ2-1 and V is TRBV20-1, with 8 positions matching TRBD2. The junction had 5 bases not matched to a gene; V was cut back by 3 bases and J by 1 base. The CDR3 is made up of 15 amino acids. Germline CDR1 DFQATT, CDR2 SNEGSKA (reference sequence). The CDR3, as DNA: TGCAGTGCTAGTACGGCGGGGGGTTCCTACAATGAGCAGTTCTTC. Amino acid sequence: CSASTAGGSYNEQFF.

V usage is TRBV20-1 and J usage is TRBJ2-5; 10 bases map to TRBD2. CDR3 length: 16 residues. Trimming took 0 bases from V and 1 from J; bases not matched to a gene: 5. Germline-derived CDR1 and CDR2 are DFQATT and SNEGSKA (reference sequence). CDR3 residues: CSARDAASGSQETQYF. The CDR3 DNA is TGCAGTGCTAGAGATGCGGCTAGCGGGAGCCAAGAGACCCAGTACTTC.

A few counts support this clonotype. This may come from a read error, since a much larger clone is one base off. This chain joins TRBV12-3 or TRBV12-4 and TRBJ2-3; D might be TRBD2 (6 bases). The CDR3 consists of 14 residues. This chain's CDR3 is CASSCGGSGDAQYF. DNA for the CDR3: TGTGCCAGCAGTTGTGGGGGGAGCGGAGATGCGCAGTATTTT.

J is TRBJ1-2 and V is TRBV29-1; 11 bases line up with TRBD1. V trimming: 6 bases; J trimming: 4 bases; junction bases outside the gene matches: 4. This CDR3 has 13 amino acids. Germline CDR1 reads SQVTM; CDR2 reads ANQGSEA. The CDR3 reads CSVRDRGGYGYTF. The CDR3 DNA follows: TGCAGCGTCCGGGACAGGGGGGGCTATGGCTACACCTTC.

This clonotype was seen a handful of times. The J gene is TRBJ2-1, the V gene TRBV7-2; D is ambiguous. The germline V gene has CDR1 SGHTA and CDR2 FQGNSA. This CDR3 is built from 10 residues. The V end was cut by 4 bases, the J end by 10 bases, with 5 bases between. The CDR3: CASSSGEQFF. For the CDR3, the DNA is TGTGCCAGCAGCTCCGGGGAGCAGTTCTTC.

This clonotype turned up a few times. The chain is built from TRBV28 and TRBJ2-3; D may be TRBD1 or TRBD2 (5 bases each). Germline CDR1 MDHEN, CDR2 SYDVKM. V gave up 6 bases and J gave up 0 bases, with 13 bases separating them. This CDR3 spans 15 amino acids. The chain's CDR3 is CASRGETPSTDTQYF. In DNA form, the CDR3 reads TGTGCCAGCAGAGGGGAGACACCGAGCACAGATACGCAGTATTTT.

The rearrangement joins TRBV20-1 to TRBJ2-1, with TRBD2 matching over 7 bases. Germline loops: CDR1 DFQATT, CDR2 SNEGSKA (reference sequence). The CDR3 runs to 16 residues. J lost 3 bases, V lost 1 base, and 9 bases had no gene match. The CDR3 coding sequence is TGCAGTGCTAGAGGAGTTGGGGAGGGGATCTACAATGAGCAGTTCTTC. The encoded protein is CSARGVGEGIYNEQFF.

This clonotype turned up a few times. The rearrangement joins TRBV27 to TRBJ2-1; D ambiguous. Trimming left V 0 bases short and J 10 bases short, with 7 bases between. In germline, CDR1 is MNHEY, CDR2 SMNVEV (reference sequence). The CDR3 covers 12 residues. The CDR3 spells CASSLSSREQFF. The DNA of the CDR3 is TGTGCCAGCAGTTTATCTAGCCGCGAGCAGTTCTTC.

Here the CDR3 reads CATWTGGSYNSPLHF. For the CDR3, the DNA is TGTGCCACCTGGACAGGGGGCTCCTATAATTCACCCCTCCACTTT. The genes are TRBV6-4 and TRBJ1-6; TRBD1 matches 10 bases. V lost 10 bases to trimming and J lost 0 bases; unmatched junction nucleotides: 3. Germline V lookup: CDR1 MRHNA, CDR2 SNTAGT. The CDR3 runs 15 residues.

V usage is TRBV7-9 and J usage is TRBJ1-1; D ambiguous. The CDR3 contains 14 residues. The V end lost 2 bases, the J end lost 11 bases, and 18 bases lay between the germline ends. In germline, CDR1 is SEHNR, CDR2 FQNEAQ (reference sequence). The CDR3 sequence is CASSLSWSGDDAFF. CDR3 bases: TGTGCCAGCAGCTTAAGCTGGTCGGGTGATGACGCTTTCTTT.

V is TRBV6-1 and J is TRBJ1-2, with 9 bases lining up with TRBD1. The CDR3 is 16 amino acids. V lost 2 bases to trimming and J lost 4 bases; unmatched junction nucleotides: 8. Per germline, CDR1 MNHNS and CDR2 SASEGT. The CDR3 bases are TGTGCCAGCAGTGAAACATTCTGGACAGGGGCCTATGGCTACACCTTC. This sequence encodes CASSETFWTGAYGYTF.

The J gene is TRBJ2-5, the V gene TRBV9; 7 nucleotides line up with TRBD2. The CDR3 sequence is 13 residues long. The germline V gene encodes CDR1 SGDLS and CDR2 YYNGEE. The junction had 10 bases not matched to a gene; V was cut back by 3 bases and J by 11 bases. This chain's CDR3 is CASSARTAGEQYF. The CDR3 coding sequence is TGTGCCAGCAGCGCGAGGACGGCGGGGGAGCAGTACTTC.

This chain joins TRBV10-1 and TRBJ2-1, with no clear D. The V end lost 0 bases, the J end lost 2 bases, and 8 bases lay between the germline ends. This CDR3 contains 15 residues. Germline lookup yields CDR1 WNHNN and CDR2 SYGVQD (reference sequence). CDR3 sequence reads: CASSESGQTYNEQFF. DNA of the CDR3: TGCGCCAGCAGTGAGTCGGGCCAGACCTACAATGAGCAGTTCTTC.

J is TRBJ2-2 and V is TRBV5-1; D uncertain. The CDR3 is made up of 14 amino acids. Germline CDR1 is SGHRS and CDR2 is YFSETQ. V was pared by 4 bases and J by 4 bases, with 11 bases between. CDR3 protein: CASSPTLATGELFF. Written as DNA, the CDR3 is TGCGCCAGCAGCCCCACGCTGGCCACCGGGGAGCTGTTTTTT.

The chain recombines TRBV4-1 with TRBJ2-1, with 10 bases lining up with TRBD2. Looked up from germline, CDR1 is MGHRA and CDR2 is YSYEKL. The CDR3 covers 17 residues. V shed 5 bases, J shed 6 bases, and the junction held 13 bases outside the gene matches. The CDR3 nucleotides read TGCGCCAGCAGCAAACAAGGAGGGGGACTAGCGCGCAATGAGCAGTTCTTC. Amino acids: CASSKQGGGLARNEQFF.

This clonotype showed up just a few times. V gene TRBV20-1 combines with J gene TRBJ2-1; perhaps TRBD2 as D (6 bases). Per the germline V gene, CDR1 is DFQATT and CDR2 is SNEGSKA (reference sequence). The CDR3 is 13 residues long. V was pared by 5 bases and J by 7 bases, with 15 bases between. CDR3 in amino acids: CSAGPGAGNEQFF. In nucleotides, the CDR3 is TGCAGTGCTGGGCCCGGTGCGGGGAATGAGCAGTTCTTC.

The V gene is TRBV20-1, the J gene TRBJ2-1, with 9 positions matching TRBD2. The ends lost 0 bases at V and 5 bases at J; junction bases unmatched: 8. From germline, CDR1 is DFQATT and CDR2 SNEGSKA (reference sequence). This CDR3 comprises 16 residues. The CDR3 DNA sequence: TGCAGTGCTAGAGATAGACAGCGGGGGGCGAACAATGAGCAGTTCTTC. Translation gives CSARDRQRGANNEQFF.

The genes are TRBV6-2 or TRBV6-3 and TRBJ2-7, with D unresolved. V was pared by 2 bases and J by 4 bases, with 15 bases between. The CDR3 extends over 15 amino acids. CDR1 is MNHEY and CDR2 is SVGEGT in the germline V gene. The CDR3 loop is CASSYELASRYEQYF. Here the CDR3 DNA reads TGTGCCAGCAGTTACGAGTTAGCAAGTAGATACGAGCAGTACTTC.

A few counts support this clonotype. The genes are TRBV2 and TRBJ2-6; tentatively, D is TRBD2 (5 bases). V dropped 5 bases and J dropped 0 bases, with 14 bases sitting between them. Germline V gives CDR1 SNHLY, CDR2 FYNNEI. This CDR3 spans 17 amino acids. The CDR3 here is CASSRESLRSGANVLTF. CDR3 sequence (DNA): TGTGCCAGCAGTCGGGAAAGCCTCCGCTCTGGGGCCAACGTCCTGACTTTC.

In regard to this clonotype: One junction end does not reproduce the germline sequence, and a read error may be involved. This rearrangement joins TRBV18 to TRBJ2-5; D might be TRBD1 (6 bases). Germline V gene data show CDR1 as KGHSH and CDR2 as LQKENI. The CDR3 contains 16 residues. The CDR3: CASPPKTGFGQETQYF. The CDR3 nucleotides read TGTGCCAGCCCACCAAAGACAGGCTTTGGGCAAGAGACCCAGTACTTC. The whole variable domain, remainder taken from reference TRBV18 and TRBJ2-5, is NAGVMQNPRHLVRRRGQEARLRCSPMKGHSHVYWYRQLPEEGLKFMVYLQKENIIDESGMPKERFSAEFPKEGPSILRIQQVVRGDSAAYFCASPPKTGFGQETQYFGPGTRLLVL.

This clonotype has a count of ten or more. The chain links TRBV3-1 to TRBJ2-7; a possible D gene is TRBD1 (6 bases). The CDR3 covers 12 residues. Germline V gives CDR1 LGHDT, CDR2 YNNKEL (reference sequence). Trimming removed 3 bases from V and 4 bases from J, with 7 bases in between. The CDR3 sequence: CASSHRGYEQYF. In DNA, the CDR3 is TGTGCCAGCAGCCACAGGGGATACGAGCAGTACTTC.

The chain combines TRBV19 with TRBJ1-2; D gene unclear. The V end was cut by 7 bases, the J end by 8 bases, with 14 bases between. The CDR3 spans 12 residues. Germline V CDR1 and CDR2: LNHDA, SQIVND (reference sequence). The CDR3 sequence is CASTAEAAGYTF. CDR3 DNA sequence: TGTGCCAGTACCGCAGAGGCAGCCGGCTACACCTTC.

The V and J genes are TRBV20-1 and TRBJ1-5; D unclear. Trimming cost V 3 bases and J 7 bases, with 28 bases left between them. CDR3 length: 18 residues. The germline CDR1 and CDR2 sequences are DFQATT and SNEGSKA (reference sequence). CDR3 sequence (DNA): TGCAGTGCTAGTAGACCGGCGGGCCTCACGGGATTCAGGCAGCCCCAGCATTTT. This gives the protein CSASRPAGLTGFRQPQHF.

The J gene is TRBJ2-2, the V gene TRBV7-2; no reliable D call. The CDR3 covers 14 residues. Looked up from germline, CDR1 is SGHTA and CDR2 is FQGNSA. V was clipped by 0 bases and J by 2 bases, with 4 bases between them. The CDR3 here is CASSLAVNTGELFF. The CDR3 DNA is TGTGCCAGCAGCTTAGCGGTAAACACCGGGGAGCTGTTTTTT.

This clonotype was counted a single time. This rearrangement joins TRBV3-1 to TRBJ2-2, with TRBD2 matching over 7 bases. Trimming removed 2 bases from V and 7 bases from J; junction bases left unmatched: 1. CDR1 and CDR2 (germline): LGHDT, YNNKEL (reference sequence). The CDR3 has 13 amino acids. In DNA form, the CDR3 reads TGTGCCAGCAGCCAAACTAGCGTCGGGGAGCTGTTTTTT. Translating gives CASSQTSVGELFF.

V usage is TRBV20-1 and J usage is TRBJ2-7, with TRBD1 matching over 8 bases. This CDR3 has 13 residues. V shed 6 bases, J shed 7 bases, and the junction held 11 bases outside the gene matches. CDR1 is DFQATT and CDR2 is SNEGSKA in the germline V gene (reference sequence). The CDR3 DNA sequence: TGCAGTGCGCGGACAGGGCGTCTATGGGAGCAGTACTTC. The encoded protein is CSARTGRLWEQYF.

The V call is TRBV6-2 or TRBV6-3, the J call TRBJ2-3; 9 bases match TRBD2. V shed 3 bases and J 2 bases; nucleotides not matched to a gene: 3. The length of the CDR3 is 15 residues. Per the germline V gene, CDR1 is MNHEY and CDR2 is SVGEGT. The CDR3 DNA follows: TGTGCCAGCAGTTATCTAGCGGGGACCACAGATACGCAGTATTTT. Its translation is CASSYLAGTTDTQYF.

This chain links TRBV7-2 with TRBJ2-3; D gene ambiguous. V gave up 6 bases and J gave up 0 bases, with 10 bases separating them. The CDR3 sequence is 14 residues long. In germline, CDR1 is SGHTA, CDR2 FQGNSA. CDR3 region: CASRTEGSTDTQYF. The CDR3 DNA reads TGTGCCAGCAGGACTGAAGGGAGCACAGATACGCAGTATTTT.